The 7 T cell receptor beta chains below come from one sample, sequenced in a study of metastatic and nonmetastatic thyroid tumors. All patients were treatment-naive before thyroid surgery. Using MiXCR, TCRdb reanalyzed the PCR reads. The data show tens of thousands of clones, with approximately 10% seen just once and roughly a quarter held by the top ten. Sequencing was carried out using blood. Every receptor here comes from a female donor with papillary thyroid cancer or a benign thyroid nodule (not recorded which). Some clones in this sample may be carry-over from other donors' samples.

This clone appeared many times. The gene calls are TRBV7-8 and TRBJ2-1, with 12 nucleotides matching TRBD2. The CDR3 is 19 residues long. V shed 5 bases and J 5 bases; nucleotides not matched to a gene: 16. Looked up from germline, CDR1 is SGHVS and CDR2 is FQNEAQ. Here the CDR3 DNA reads TGTGCCAGCAGCCCGTATTACACTAGCGGGAGGAGACGAAACAATGAGCAGTTCTTC. This translates into CASSPYYTSGRRRNNEQFF.

This clone was recorded at least ten times. The chain uses TRBV28 and TRBJ1-2; D possibly corresponds to TRBD1 (5 bases). Germline V CDR1 and CDR2: MDHEN, SYDVKM. This CDR3 is built from 17 residues. V lost 5 bases, J lost 1 base, and 20 bases lay in between. CDR3 DNA: TGTGCCAGCAGTCAAACCACGGGGACGGGGAGTAACTATGGCTACACCTTC. Translating it yields CASSQTTGTGSNYGYTF.

This clone occurred many times. J is TRBJ2-2 and V is TRBV11-2, with 11 positions matching TRBD1. The CDR3 totals 16 residues. V lost 6 bases, J lost 5 bases, and 8 bases stayed unmatched. Germline V gene sequence: CDR1 SGHAT, CDR2 FQNNGV. The CDR3 DNA sequence: TGTGCCAGCAGTAATAGGGACAGGGGGTTTACCGGGGAGCTGTTTTTT. Protein sequence: CASSNRDRGFTGELFF.

This clone was seen ten or more times. V gene TRBV29-1 combines with J gene TRBJ1-1; 11 positions match TRBD1. The CDR3 is made up of 17 amino acids. Germline CDR1 reads SQVTM; CDR2 reads ANQGSEA. With V trimmed by 1 base and J by 4 bases, 11 bases remained unmatched. The CDR3 DNA follows: TGCAGCGTTGAAGGGGGGACAGGGGGAATGTGGGGCACTGAAGCTTTCTTT. Residues: CSVEGGTGGMWGTEAFF.

This clone was observed many times. This chain joins TRBV6-1 and TRBJ2-7; D may be TRBD1 (7 bases). The CDR3 has 12 residues. The germline V gene has CDR1 MNHNS and CDR2 SASEGT. Deletions cut 6 bases from V and 5 bases from J, with 11 bases between. This CDR3 is CASSRRGDEQYF. The CDR3 DNA reads as TGTGCCAGCAGCCGCAGGGGGGACGAGCAGTACTTC.

This clone occurred many times. V gene TRBV5-1 combines with J gene TRBJ2-5; 11 bases line up with TRBD2. With 5 bases clipped from V and 2 bases from J, the junction kept 8 bases outside the gene matches. Germline V gene sequence: CDR1 SGHRS, CDR2 YFSETQ. The CDR3 runs 16 residues. The CDR3 loop reads CASRPGTSGTQETQYF. The CDR3 DNA reads TGCGCCAGCAGGCCAGGGACTAGCGGAACACAAGAGACCCAGTACTTC.

Here the CDR3 DNA reads TGCAACCCTGGACAGGGTAATGAGCAGTTCTTC. Its translation: CNPGQGNEQFF. V usage is TRBV20-1 and J usage is TRBJ2-1, with 8 bases lining up with TRBD1. The CDR3 sequence is 11 residues long. CDR1 and CDR2 (germline): DFQATT, SNEGSKA (reference sequence).